Each of the 9 T cell receptor beta chains below was sequenced from the same sample in a study of cytomegalovirus exposure and HLA in healthy donors. Both 60 Vbeta primers and 13 Jbeta primers went into the PCR. Measured with immunoSEQ multiplex PCR; TCRdb has only the in-frame clones, and not every one. The sample includes approximately 210,000 clones, around 83% of them seen just once. The sample was PBMCs. The receptor set was obtained from a woman aged 50 to 60 in good health and CMV-seropositive.

This chain connects TRBV7-9 to TRBJ1-1; D is possibly TRBD1 (6 bases). V shed 5 bases and J shed 6 bases, with 19 bases lying between them. The CDR3 has 15 residues. Per the germline V gene, CDR1 is SEHNR and CDR2 is FQNEAQ (reference sequence). Written as DNA, the CDR3 is TGTGCCAGCAGCCGAGACAGGTTTGGGGGCGCTGAAGCTTTCTTT. It encodes CASSRDRFGGAEAFF. Combining the CDR3 with reference TRBV7-9 and TRBJ1-1 gives the whole variable domain DTGVSQNPRHKITKRGQNVTFRCDPISEHNRLYWYRQTLGQGPEFLTYFQNEAQLEKSRLLSDRFSAERPKGSFSTLEIQRTEQGDSAMYLCASSRDRFGGAEAFFGQGTRLTVV.

The chain uses TRBV9 and TRBJ2-5; TRBD2 aligns across 7 bases. The CDR3 loop spans 15 amino acids. V was pared by 4 bases and J by 1 base, with 7 bases of the junction left unmatched. The V gene's germline CDR1 is SGDLS and CDR2 YYNGEE. The CDR3 reads CASSPRDYLQETQYF. Here the CDR3 DNA reads TGTGCCAGCAGCCCGCGGGACTACCTCCAAGAGACCCAGTACTTC.

The chain combines TRBV5-6 with TRBJ1-2; 8 nucleotides agree with TRBD1. The CDR3 has 18 amino acids. Germline loops: CDR1 SGHDT, CDR2 YYEEEE. V shed 6 bases, J shed 5 bases, and the junction held 21 bases outside the gene matches. The CDR3 reads CASIIRGQGATRRYGYTF. Here the CDR3 DNA reads TGTGCCAGCATCATTAGGGGGCAGGGGGCCACTAGGAGGTATGGCTACACCTTC.

The chain uses TRBV6-5 and TRBJ1-2, with 7 bases matching TRBD1. CDR1 MNHEY and CDR2 SVGAGI come from the germline V gene. Trimming removed 7 bases from V and 8 bases from J; junction bases left unmatched: 10. This CDR3 has 13 residues. The DNA for the CDR3 is TGTGCCAGCATTACCACAGGGGCTCGGGGCTACACCTTC. It codes for CASITTGARGYTF.

The rearrangement links TRBV7-6 to TRBJ2-1; 10 bases fit TRBD2. The trim removed 5 bases at V and 8 bases at J, leaving 12 bases unmatched. Per germline, CDR1 SGHVS and CDR2 FNYEAQ. The CDR3 sequence is 16 residues long. CDR3 loop: CASSPISGGASYEQFF. The DNA of the CDR3 is TGTGCCAGCAGCCCAATAAGCGGGGGGGCCAGCTATGAGCAGTTCTTC.

This clone showed up just once. CDR3 coding DNA: TGCAGCGTGCCTTCGGGGACCGGGGAGCTGTTTTTT. Encoded protein: CSVPSGTGELFF. V usage is TRBV29-1 and J usage is TRBJ2-2, with a tentative D call TRBD2 (5 bases). V lost 6 bases to trimming and J lost 5 bases, with 10 bases between them. CDR1 and CDR2 (germline): SQVTM, ANQGSEA. This CDR3 has 12 residues.

The chain combines TRBV5-1 with TRBJ1-1; TRBD1 aligns across 11 bases. From germline, CDR1 is SGHRS and CDR2 YFSETQ. V gave up 0 bases and J gave up 5 bases; unmatched junction bases: 0. The CDR3 has 14 residues. The chain's CDR3 is CASSLGDRGTEAFF. CDR3 bases: TGCGCCAGCAGCTTGGGGGACAGGGGGACTGAAGCTTTCTTT.

The chain is built from TRBV9 and TRBJ1-2; perhaps TRBD1 as D (5 bases). This CDR3 is 14 amino acids long. The germline gives CDR1 SGDLS, CDR2 YYNGEE. The V end lost 6 bases, the J end lost 3 bases, and 15 bases lay between the germline ends. The CDR3 spells CASTVGGKDYGYTF. The CDR3 nucleotides read TGTGCCAGCACCGTCGGGGGGAAAGACTATGGCTACACCTTC.

The rearrangement joins TRBV9 to TRBJ2-5, with 9 bases lining up with TRBD1. After removal of 4 bases from V and 5 bases from J, the junction contained 12 bases not matched to a gene. The CDR3 is made up of 16 amino acids. Germline V lookup: CDR1 SGDLS, CDR2 YYNGEE. The CDR3: CASSQRGQGLVETQYF. The CDR3 DNA reads as TGTGCCAGCAGCCAACGGGGACAGGGCCTGGTTGAGACCCAGTACTTC.